The entry below gives a single T cell receptor beta chain sequence along with its context. Its binding antigen is unknown. Base qualities are not provided; no much larger clone lies one nucleotide away. This entry comes from a study of graft-versus-host responses after intestinal transplantation (TCRdb year 2021). For the study in its entirety: The transplants that recipients got were multivisceral, liver-intestinal, or isolated intestinal. Anti-thymocyte globulin induction was given to all recipients, followed by maintenance tacrolimus and steroids for approximately 3 years. After intestinal transplantation, graft-versus-host and host-versus-graft alloreactive T cell clones in the graft, circulation and bone marrow were tracked using bulk TCR-beta CDR3 sequencing. Alloreactive clones were identified by sequencing pre-transplant mixed lymphocyte reaction products and comparing these products with unstimulated pre-transplant donor and recipient T cells. A cohort of 24 intestinal transplant recipients, including one retransplant, was enrolled, and a few patients lacking pretransplant specimens were excluded. Donor T cell macrochimerism was defined as a peak of at least 4% donor T cells among recipient peripheral blood mononuclear cells. Samples from a few later patients were sequenced in-house on an Illumina MiSeq with MiXCR processing rather than by the commercial service.

Sample time point, as interpreted from the label and publication: cells obtained before transplantation from donor or recipient. CD3+CD4+ and CD3+CD8+ populations were FACS-sorted from unstimulated pre-transplant donor and recipient cells taken from spleen or lymph nodes. Results the study describes overall, beyond this receptor: Early after transplant, declines in HvG clones were associated with peak levels of circulating GvH clones. Patients with donor T cell macrochimerism had high GvH to HvG T cell clonal ratios in their allografts. GvH clones were detected in recipient bone marrow, and some of these GvH clones were observed earlier in ileal mucosa or blood, consistent with an intestinal mucosal origin. The conclusions were limited by the relatively low number and heterogeneity of the intestinal transplant patients.

Library prep was done by the immunoSEQ multiplex PCR assay. For most patients, genomic DNA was isolated using the Qiagen DNeasy Blood and Tissue Kit and was shipped frozen to Adaptive Biotechnologies for TCR sequencing. High-throughput TCR-beta CDR3 sequencing of genomic DNA from most patients was performed by Adaptive Biotechnologies. Concerning the study's data processing: TCR sequencing data for approximately 17 patients were retrieved from Adaptive's ImmunoSEQ software; a few other patients were processed with MiXCR and VDJtools. To correct CD4 versus CD8 sorting errors, any sequence found in both subsets at a frequency ratio below 5:1 was removed. Because the origin of CDR3 nucleotide sequences shared between donor and recipient could not be assigned, those sequences were removed. To be classed as alloreactive, a clone needed at least 2-fold expansion over unstimulated cells and a minimum CFSE-low frequency of 0.002% (template counts) or 0.001% (read counts). Mappable clones were those detected in sequenced pre-transplant spleen, lymph node, or MLR CFSE-low populations of the donor or recipient. The cumulative frequency of alloreactive clones was calculated as a percentage of all sequences, weighted by copy number. TCRdb mirrors the immuneACCESS table, restricted to in-frame sequences. Some clones are absent from its copies; in checked studies, under half trace to an unresolved V gene, and the reason for the others is unknown. Clone size and the V and J calls come from that table; the DNA yielded D and trimming. The sample table records 100,000 or so clones; more than 85% of these occur just once. The ten largest clonotypes hold roughly 0.17% of the sample.

Per the germline V gene (reference sequence), LNHNV is the CDR1 and YYDKDF is the CDR2. V is cut back by 11 bases and J by 1 base, with 24 bases in the junction unmatched. From the cysteine up to the phenylalanine, the CDR3 has a length of 19 residues. The read is trimmed to its CDR3 DNA, 57 bases read in frame from base 1. The receptor was derived from a human donor who received an intestinal transplant. The sequence links TRBV15 to TRBJ2-5, with 8 bases matching TRBD1. The sequenced sample was unstimulated CD4+ T cells sorted from spleen or lymph node cells, obtained before intestinal transplant. The CDR3 protein is CAVPRAGQGHPARQETQYF. Here is the DNA: TGTGCCGTACCAAGGGCCGGACAGGGACACCCCGCCCGCCAAGAGACCCAGTACTTC.